Each of the 19 T cell receptor beta chains below was sequenced from the same sample in a study of OX40 agonist ivuxolimab in advanced cancers. Method: immunoSEQ multiplex PCR; TCRdb's copy keeps in-frame clones and lacks some. The sample lists about 35,000 clones; 82% were seen once. This specimen was CD4+ or CD8+ T cells sorted from blood, taken in a trial of the OX40 agonist ivuxolimab. The source of these receptors is an adult with an advanced solid tumor such as melanoma, head and neck, liver or kidney cancer.

Only one count was recorded for this clone. The chain links TRBV4-1 to TRBJ2-1, with 7 bases matching TRBD2. There are 15 residues in the CDR3. V was pared by 1 base and J by 6 bases, with 6 bases of the junction left unmatched. The germline V gene has CDR1 MGHRA and CDR2 YSYEKL. The CDR3 protein is CASSQAALAVNEQFF. The CDR3 DNA sequence: TGCGCCAGCAGCCAAGCGGCTCTAGCGGTCAATGAGCAGTTCTTC.

In its sample, this clone was seen a few times. The CDR3: CASAPAGDGDIQYF. For the CDR3, the DNA is TGTGCCAGCGCGCCGGCCGGGGATGGAGACATTCAGTACTTC. The chain has TRBV6-4 and TRBJ2-4; D possibly corresponds to TRBD2 (5 bases). The CDR3 has 14 amino acids. Trimming left V 8 bases short and J 8 bases short, with 19 bases between. The germline gives CDR1 MRHNA, CDR2 SNTAGT.

The gene calls are TRBV4-3 and TRBJ2-7, with unresolved D. The CDR3 length is 13 residues. Germline CDR1 is LGHNA and CDR2 is YSLEER. Between the trimmed V and J ends, which lost 1 base and 2 bases, there was a span of 6 bases. CDR3 nucleotides: TGCGCCAGCAGCCAAGGGGAAACCTACGAGCAGTACTTC. This translates into CASSQGETYEQYF.

This sequence joins TRBV4-1 and TRBJ2-2, with 7 bases matching TRBD1. Germline CDR1 is MGHRA and CDR2 is YSYEKL. This CDR3 is 14 amino acids long. The V and J ends lost 5 bases and 2 bases, in that order; junction bases with no gene match: 2. CDR3 in amino acids: CASSYRGNTGELFF. The CDR3 DNA sequence: TGCGCCAGCAGCTACAGGGGAAACACCGGGGAGCTGTTTTTT.

The chain couples TRBV4-1 to TRBJ1-1, with D possibly being TRBD1 (6 bases). In germline, CDR1 is MGHRA, CDR2 YSYEKL. Trimming shortened V by 1 base and J by 3 bases, and 15 bases separated the two germline ends. The CDR3 length is 16 residues. DNA of the CDR3: TGCGCCAGCAGCCAAGGACAGGCTGTTTCGTACACTGAAGCTTTCTTT. Protein: CASSQGQAVSYTEAFF.

The rearrangement joins TRBV4-3 to TRBJ1-5; D remains ambiguous. Looked up from germline, CDR1 is LGHNA and CDR2 is YSLEER. This CDR3 has 16 amino acids. Trimming left V 1 base short and J 0 bases short, with 10 bases between. The CDR3 sequence is CASSQGPIYSNQPQHF. The DNA of the CDR3 is TGCGCCAGCAGCCAAGGACCGATATATAGCAATCAGCCCCAGCATTTT.

V is TRBV7-9 and J is TRBJ1-1; possibly TRBD1 for D (5 bases). The germline V and J ends were trimmed by 1 base and 3 bases, with 12 bases remaining between them. CDR3 length: 15 residues. CDR1 and CDR2 from the germline V gene are SEHNR and FQNEAQ (reference sequence). The DNA for the CDR3 is TGTGCCAGCAGCTTAGACGGAGGGGCCCACACTGAAGCTTTCTTT. Its protein is CASSLDGGAHTEAFF.

The chain combines TRBV11-2 with TRBJ1-1; tentative D call: TRBD1 (5 bases). Germline V gives CDR1 SGHAT, CDR2 FQNNGV. V shed 0 bases and J shed 0 bases, with 11 bases lying between them. CDR3 length: 16 amino acids. The CDR3 DNA sequence: TGTGCCAGCAGCTTAGAGGCAGGGATGATGAACACTGAAGCTTTCTTT. It is translated as CASSLEAGMMNTEAFF.

This clone showed up just once. The CDR3, as DNA: TGTGCCAGCAGTTTAGGAGGGACAGGAGTCAATCAGCCCCAGCATTTT. Protein sequence: CASSLGGTGVNQPQHF. The chain uses TRBV27 and TRBJ1-5, with 8 positions matching TRBD1. The germline CDR1 and CDR2 sequences are MNHEY and SMNVEV (reference sequence). The CDR3 extends over 16 amino acids. V shed 2 bases and J 3 bases; nucleotides not matched to a gene: 6.

CDR3: CSARRDSEQYF. CDR3 DNA sequence: TGCAGTGCTAGGCGGGACAGCGAGCAGTACTTC. The chain carries TRBV20-1 and TRBJ2-7; D possibly corresponds to TRBD1 (7 bases). Trimming pared 3 bases from V and 6 bases from J, leaving 9 bases between. Looked up from germline, CDR1 is DFQATT and CDR2 is SNEGSKA (reference sequence). There are 11 residues in the CDR3.

The chain carries TRBV27 and TRBJ2-7; D not resolved. Germline CDR1 is MNHEY and CDR2 is SMNVEV (reference sequence). Trimming cost V 0 bases and J 5 bases, with 5 bases left between them. The CDR3 covers 12 residues. The CDR3 region has the DNA TGTGCCAGCAGTTTATCCAACCACGAGCAGTACTTC. Protein sequence: CASSLSNHEQYF.

The chain employs TRBV19 and TRBJ1-1; 7 bases are shared with TRBD1. The CDR3 contains 14 residues. Germline lookup yields CDR1 LNHDA and CDR2 SQIVND (reference sequence). The junction had 11 bases not matched to a gene; V was cut back by 8 bases and J by 5 bases. CDR3 sequence: CASGATGLGTEAFF. CDR3 sequence (DNA): TGTGCCAGTGGAGCGACAGGGTTAGGGACTGAAGCTTTCTTT.

The chain couples TRBV6-6 to TRBJ2-1, with D hard to call. Trimming shortened V by 5 bases and J by 10 bases, and 15 bases separated the two germline ends. The CDR3 runs to 13 residues. Germline V gene sequence: CDR1 MNHNY, CDR2 SVGAGI (reference sequence). CDR3 amino acids: CASSPGPMLEQFF. DNA of the CDR3: TGTGCCAGCAGTCCCGGCCCTATGCTCGAGCAGTTCTTC.

This chain links TRBV6-4 with TRBJ2-3; D possibly corresponds to TRBD2 (6 bases). Germline-derived CDR1 and CDR2 are MRHNA and SNTAGT. The V end was cut by 6 bases, the J end by 3 bases, with 19 bases between. This CDR3 region has 16 residues. CDR3 bases: TGTGCCAGCAGCCCCTGGGCAGCTGGGGGGACAGATACGCAGTATTTT. Residues: CASSPWAAGGTDTQYF.

This sequence joins TRBV28 and TRBJ1-1; D might be TRBD1 (5 bases). Germline CDR1 is MDHEN and CDR2 is SYDVKM. The CDR3 runs 15 residues. V lost 4 bases and J 5 bases, leaving 17 bases between the germline ends. This chain's CDR3 is CASSSKVGAWTEAFF. CDR3 sequence (DNA): TGTGCCAGCAGTTCCAAGGTAGGGGCATGGACTGAAGCTTTCTTT.

This rearrangement joins TRBV6-5 to TRBJ2-1; D tentatively fits TRBD1 or TRBD2 (5 bases each). Germline loops: CDR1 MNHEY, CDR2 SVGAGI. V lost 5 bases and J lost 5, with 13 bases in between. The CDR3 is 14 amino acids. The CDR3 coding sequence is TGTGCCAGCAGTCACGAGGGGATCCACAATGAGCAGTTCTTC. Translating it yields CASSHEGIHNEQFF.

V and J are TRBV2 and TRBJ2-3, with 7 bases matching TRBD1. The CDR3 has 16 amino acids. Per germline, CDR1 SNHLY and CDR2 FYNNEI. J lost 6 bases, V lost 3 bases, and 12 bases had no gene match. The CDR3 DNA reads TGTGCCAGCAGTGATGTCGCGACAGGGATGACGGATACGCAGTATTTT. Its translation is CASSDVATGMTDTQYF.

This clone was detected only once. The rearrangement uses TRBV7-9 and TRBJ2-7; perhaps TRBD1 as D (6 bases). This CDR3 spans 14 amino acids. Per the germline V gene, CDR1 is SEHNR and CDR2 is FQNEAQ (reference sequence). The V and J ends lost 5 bases and 5 bases respectively, with 16 bases between them. The CDR3 coding sequence is TGTGCCAGCAGCCACCCCAACAGGGAACACGAGCAGTACTTC. It encodes CASSHPNREHEQYF.

The V call is TRBV6-5, the J call TRBJ1-1; D remains unclear. The CDR3 runs 14 residues. V was pared by 2 bases and J by 0 bases, with 7 bases between. The V gene's germline CDR1 is MNHEY and CDR2 SVGAGI. CDR3 residues: CASSYAGVNTEAFF. CDR3 nucleotide sequence: TGTGCCAGCAGTTACGCTGGGGTGAACACTGAAGCTTTCTTT.